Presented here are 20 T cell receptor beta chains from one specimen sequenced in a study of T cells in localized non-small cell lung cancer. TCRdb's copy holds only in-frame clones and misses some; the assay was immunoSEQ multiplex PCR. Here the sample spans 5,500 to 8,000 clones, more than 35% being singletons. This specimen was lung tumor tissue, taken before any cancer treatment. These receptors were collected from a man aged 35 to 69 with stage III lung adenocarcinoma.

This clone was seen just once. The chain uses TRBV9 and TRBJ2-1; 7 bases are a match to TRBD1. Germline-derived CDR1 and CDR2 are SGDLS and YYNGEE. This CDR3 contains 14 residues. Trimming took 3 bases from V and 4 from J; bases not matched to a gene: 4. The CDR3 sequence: CASSETGSYNEQFF. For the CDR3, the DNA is TGTGCCAGCAGCGAGACAGGGTCATACAATGAGCAGTTCTTC.

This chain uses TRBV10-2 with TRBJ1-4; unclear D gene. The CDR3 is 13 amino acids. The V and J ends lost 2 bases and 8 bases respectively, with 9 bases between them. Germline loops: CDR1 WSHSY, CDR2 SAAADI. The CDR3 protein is CASSEISAEKLFF. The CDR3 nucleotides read TGCGCCAGCAGTGAGATTTCTGCGGAAAAACTGTTTTTT.

CDR3 in amino acids: CATARERSTEAFF. DNA for the CDR3: TGTGCCACCGCCCGGGAGAGATCCACTGAAGCTTTCTTT. The rearrangement uses TRBV2 and TRBJ1-1; D remains unclear. The CDR3 is 13 residues long. Germline lookup yields CDR1 SNHLY and CDR2 FYNNEI. The V gene lost 10 bases and the J gene lost 4 bases, with 16 bases spanning the gap.

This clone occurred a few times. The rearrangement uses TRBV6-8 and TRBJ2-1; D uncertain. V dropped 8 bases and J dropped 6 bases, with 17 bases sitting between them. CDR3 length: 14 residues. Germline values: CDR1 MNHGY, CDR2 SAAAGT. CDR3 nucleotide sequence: TGTGCCAGCCGCGCCGAGCAGTCCATCAATGAGCAGTTCTTC. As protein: CASRAEQSINEQFF.

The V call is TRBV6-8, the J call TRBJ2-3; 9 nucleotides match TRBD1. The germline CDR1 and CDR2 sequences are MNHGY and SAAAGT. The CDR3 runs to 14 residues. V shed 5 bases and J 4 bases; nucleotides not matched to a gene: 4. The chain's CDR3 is CASSGTGRSDTQYF. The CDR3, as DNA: TGTGCCAGCAGTGGGACAGGGAGGTCAGATACGCAGTATTTT.

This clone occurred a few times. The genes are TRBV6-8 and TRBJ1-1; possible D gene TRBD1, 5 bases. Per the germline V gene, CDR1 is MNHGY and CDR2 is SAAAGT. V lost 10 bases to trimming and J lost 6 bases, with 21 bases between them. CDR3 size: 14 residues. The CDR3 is CAISYSGGDAEAFF. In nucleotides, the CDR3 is TGTGCCATCAGCTATTCGGGGGGAGACGCTGAAGCTTTCTTT.

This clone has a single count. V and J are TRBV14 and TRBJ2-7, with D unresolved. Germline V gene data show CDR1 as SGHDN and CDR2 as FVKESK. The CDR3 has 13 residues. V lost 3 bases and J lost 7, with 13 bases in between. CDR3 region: CASSQGSFGEQYF. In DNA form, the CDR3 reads TGTGCCAGCAGCCAGGGGTCTTTCGGTGAGCAGTACTTC.

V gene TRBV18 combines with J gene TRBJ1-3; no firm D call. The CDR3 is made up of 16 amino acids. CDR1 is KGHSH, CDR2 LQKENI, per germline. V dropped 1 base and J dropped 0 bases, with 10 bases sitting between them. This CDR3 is CASSPREHSSGNTIYF. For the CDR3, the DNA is TGTGCCAGCTCACCACGGGAGCACTCCTCTGGAAACACCATATATTTT. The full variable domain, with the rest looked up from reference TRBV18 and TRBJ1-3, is NAGVMQNPRHLVRRRGQEARLRCSPMKGHSHVYWYRQLPEEGLKFMVYLQKENIIDESGMPKERFSAEFPKEGPSILRIQQVVRGDSAAYFCASSPREHSSGNTIYFGEGSWLTVV.

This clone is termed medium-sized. The chain's CDR3 is CASSYRSGNTEAFF. In DNA form, the CDR3 reads TGTGCCAGCAGCTACAGGTCTGGGAACACTGAAGCTTTCTTT. The V gene is TRBV11-3, the J gene TRBJ1-1; D is perhaps TRBD1 (5 bases). The CDR3 loop spans 14 amino acids. Germline CDR1 and CDR2: SGHNT and YENEEA. Trimming took 4 bases from V and 1 from J, leaving 10 bases between them.

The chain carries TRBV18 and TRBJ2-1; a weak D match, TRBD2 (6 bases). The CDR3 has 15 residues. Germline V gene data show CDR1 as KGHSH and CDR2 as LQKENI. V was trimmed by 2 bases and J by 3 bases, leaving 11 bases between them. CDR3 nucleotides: TGTGCCAGCTCACCAGGGGAGGAGATCTACAATGAGCAGTTCTTC. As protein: CASSPGEEIYNEQFF.

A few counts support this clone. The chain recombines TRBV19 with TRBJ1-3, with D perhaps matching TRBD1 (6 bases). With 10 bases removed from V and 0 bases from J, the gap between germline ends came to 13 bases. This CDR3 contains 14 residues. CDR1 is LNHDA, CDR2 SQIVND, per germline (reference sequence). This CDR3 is CATRDMTSGNTIYF. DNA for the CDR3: TGTGCCACCCGGGACATGACCTCTGGAAACACCATATATTTT.

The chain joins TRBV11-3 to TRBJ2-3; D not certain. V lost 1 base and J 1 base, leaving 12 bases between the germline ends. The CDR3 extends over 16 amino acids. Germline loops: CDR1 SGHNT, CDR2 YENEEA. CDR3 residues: CASSLGHHIGTDTQYF. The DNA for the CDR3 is TGTGCCAGCAGCTTAGGACATCATATCGGCACAGATACGCAGTATTTT.

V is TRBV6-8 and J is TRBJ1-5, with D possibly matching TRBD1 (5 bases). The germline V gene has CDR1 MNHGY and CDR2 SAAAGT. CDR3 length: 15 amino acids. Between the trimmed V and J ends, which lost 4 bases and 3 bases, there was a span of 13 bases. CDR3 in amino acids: CASSFRDGYNQPQHF. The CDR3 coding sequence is TGTGCCAGCAGTTTCAGGGACGGCTACAATCAGCCCCAGCATTTT.

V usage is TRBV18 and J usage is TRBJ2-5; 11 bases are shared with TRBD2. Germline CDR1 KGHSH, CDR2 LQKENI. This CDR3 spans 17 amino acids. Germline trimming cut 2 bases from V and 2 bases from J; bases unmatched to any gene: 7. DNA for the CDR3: TGTGCCAGCTCACCAAATGAGGTAGCGGGAGGGCAAGAGACCCAGTACTTC. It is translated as CASSPNEVAGGQETQYF. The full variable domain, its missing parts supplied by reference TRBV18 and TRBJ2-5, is NAGVMQNPRHLVRRRGQEARLRCSPMKGHSHVYWYRQLPEEGLKFMVYLQKENIIDESGMPKERFSAEFPKEGPSILRIQQVVRGDSAAYFCASSPNEVAGGQETQYFGPGTRLLVL.

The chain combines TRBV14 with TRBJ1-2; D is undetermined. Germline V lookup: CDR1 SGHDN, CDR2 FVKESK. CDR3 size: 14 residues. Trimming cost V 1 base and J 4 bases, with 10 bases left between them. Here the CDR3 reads CASSQVKASYGYTF. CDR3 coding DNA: TGTGCCAGCAGCCAAGTGAAGGCGAGCTATGGCTACACCTTC.

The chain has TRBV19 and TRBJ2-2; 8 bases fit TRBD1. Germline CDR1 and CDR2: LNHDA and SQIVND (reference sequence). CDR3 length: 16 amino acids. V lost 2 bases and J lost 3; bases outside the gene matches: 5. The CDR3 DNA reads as TGTGCCAGTAGTATACCGACAGGGGTGGACACCGGGGAGCTGTTTTTT. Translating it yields CASSIPTGVDTGELFF.

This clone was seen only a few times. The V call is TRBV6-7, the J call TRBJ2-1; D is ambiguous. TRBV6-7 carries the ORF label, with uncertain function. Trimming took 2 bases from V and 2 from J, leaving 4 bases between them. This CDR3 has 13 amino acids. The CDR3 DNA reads TGTGCCAGCAGTTACGGGCCCTACAATGAGCAGTTCTTC. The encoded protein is CASSYGPYNEQFF.

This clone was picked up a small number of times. CDR3 nucleotide sequence: TGTGCCAGCAGCTTGGATCCTGGACAACTTTACACTGAAGCTTTCTTT. This encodes CASSLDPGQLYTEAFF. The rearrangement joins TRBV7-6 to TRBJ1-1, with D possibly being TRBD1 (5 bases). The CDR3 covers 16 residues. V shed 3 bases and J shed 3 bases, with 17 bases lying between them. CDR1 is SGHVS, CDR2 FNYEAQ, per germline. Based on the CDR3 plus reference TRBV7-6 and TRBJ1-1, the full variable domain is GAGVSQSPRYKVTKRGQDVALRCDPISGHVSLYWYRQALGQGPEFLTYFNYEAQQDKSGLPNDRFSAERPEGSISTLTIQRTEQRDSAMYRCASSLDPGQLYTEAFFGQGTRLTVV.

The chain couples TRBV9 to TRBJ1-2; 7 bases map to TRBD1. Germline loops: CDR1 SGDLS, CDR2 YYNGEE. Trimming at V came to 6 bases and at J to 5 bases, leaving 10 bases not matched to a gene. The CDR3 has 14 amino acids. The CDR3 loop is CASNLQGYGYGYTF. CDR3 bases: TGTGCCAGCAACCTACAGGGGTACGGTTATGGCTACACCTTC.

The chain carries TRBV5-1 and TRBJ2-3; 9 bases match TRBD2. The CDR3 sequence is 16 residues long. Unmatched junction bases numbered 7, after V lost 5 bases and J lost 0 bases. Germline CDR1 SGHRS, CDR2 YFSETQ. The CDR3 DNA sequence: TGCGCCAGCAGTCGCCTGAGCGGGAGGAGCACAGATACGCAGTATTTT. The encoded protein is CASSRLSGRSTDTQYF.